This T cell receptor beta chain was captured by sequencing in a study of cytomegalovirus exposure and HLA in healthy donors. General study findings and limits: Certain indistinguishable V segments, among them TRBV6-2 and TRBV6-3, were excluded. Published work reported that the classifier diagnosed cytomegalovirus status with high specificity and sensitivity.

CDR1 SQVTM and CDR2 ANQGSEA come from the germline V gene. This CDR3 is built from 14 residues. With V trimmed by 7 bases and J by 7 bases, 6 bases remained unmatched. Primers included in the PCR were 60 Vbeta and 13 Jbeta primers. Original methodology: About 9.9 million shared chains were among roughly 81 million unique TCR beta chains counted in a later analysis. Clones were sequenced by immunoSEQ multiplex PCR, and TCRdb holds only the in-frame ones, with some missing. The D gene and trimming were derived from the DNA, and the V and J assignments and clone size from that table. This sample has about 94,000 clones, with around 76% found just once. Remarks on this clone: Antigen unknown.

The rearrangement links TRBV29-1 to TRBJ2-1, with 14 bases that match TRBD2. Sample: PBMCs. The sequence came from a man in his forties in good health and CMV-seropositive. CDR3 sequence reads: CSARGTSGRNEQFF. The CDR3 DNA follows: TGCAGCGCGAGAGGGACTAGCGGGAGAAATGAGCAGTTCTTC.